A single sample is the source of the 6 T cell receptor beta chains below, sequenced in a study of T cell responses to AZD1222 COVID-19 vaccine. Profiled with immunoSEQ multiplex PCR; TCRdb holds only in-frame clones, not every one. The table includes about 110,000 clones, over 80% detected once. Sample: peripheral blood, taken on day 0 of AZD1222 vaccination. Receptors were obtained from an adult in good health.

The rearrangement links TRBV28 to TRBJ1-2; D is ambiguous. The germline V gene has CDR1 MDHEN and CDR2 SYDVKM. Trimming stripped 4 bases from V and 4 bases from J, with 19 bases between. The CDR3 spans 16 residues. The CDR3 DNA sequence: TGTGCCAGCAGTTCCTCCTATTGGGTGGATTTCTATGGCTACACCTTC. This codes for CASSSSYWVDFYGYTF.

The chain is built from TRBV5-8 and TRBJ1-2, with D possibly being TRBD1 (6 bases). Trimming pared 3 bases from V and 4 bases from J, leaving 13 bases between. This CDR3 has 14 residues. Germline assignment: CDR1 SGHTS and CDR2 YDEGEE. The CDR3 nucleotides read TGTGCCAGCAGCTCGGACAGTCTGAGCTATGGCTACACCTTC. This translates into CASSSDSLSYGYTF. Full variable domain (missing parts from reference TRBV5-8 and TRBJ1-2): EAGVTQSPTHLIKTRGQQATLRCSPISGHTSVYWYQQALGLGLQFLLWYDEGEERNRGNFPPRFSGRQFPNYSSELNVNALELEDSALYLCASSSDSLSYGYTFGSGTRLTVV.

CDR3 DNA: TGTGCCAGCAGTTTCGCTAGCGGGGGATACGAGCAGTACTTC. Protein: CASSFASGGYEQYF. The genes are TRBV27 and TRBJ2-7; TRBD2 matches 10 bases. Losses at the gene ends were 3 bases for V and 4 bases for J; bases not matched to a gene: 3. This CDR3 spans 14 amino acids. Germline lookup yields CDR1 MNHEY and CDR2 SMNVEV (reference sequence).

This chain links TRBV7-7 with TRBJ2-5; unclear D gene. This CDR3 spans 15 amino acids. From germline, CDR1 is SSHAT and CDR2 FNYEAQ (reference sequence). V shed 5 bases and J shed 0 bases, with 13 bases lying between them. Here the CDR3 reads CASSPPALHQETQYF. The CDR3 coding sequence is TGTGCCAGCAGCCCCCCAGCACTTCACCAAGAGACCCAGTACTTC.

This rearrangement joins TRBV9 to TRBJ2-1; no firm D call. V was cut by 0 bases and J by 9 bases, with 4 bases left in between. The CDR3 consists of 11 residues. CDR1 and CDR2 (germline): SGDLS, YYNGEE. CDR3 DNA sequence: TGTGCCAGCAGCGTAGTGGGTGAGCAGTTCTTC. Its protein is CASSVVGEQFF.

The rearrangement uses TRBV2 and TRBJ1-1; perhaps TRBD1 as D (5 bases). V lost 8 bases to trimming and J lost 4 bases, with 11 bases between them. The CDR3 runs 12 residues. CDR1 is SNHLY, CDR2 FYNNEI, per germline. The CDR3 reads CASGGGSTEAFF. For the CDR3, the DNA is TGTGCCAGCGGGGGGGGTTCCACTGAAGCTTTCTTT.